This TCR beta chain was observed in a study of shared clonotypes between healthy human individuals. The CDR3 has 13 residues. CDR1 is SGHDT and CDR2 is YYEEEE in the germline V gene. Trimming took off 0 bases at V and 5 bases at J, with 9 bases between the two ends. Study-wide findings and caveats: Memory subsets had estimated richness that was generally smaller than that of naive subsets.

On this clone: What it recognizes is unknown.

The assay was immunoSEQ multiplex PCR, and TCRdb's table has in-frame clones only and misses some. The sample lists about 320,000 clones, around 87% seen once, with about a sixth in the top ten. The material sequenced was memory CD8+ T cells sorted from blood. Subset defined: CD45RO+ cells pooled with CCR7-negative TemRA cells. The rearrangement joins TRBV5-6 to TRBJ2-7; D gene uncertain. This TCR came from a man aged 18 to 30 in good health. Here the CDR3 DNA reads TGTGCCAGCAGCTTGGAGTTTATCCACGAGCAGTACTTC. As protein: CASSLEFIHEQYF. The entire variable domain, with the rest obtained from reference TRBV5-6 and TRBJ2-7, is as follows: DAGVTQSPTHLIKTRGQQVTLRCSPKSGHDTVSWYQQALGQGPQFIFQYYEEEERQRGNFPDRFSGHQFPNYSSELNVNALLLGDSALYLCASSLEFIHEQYFGPGTRLTVT.